Shown below are 29 T cell receptor beta chains from a single sample sequenced in a study of blood T cells in healthy people across ages. Primers used in a second PCR of roughly 6 to 12 cycles were a sample-barcoded 5' primer and a J-beta primer mix. MiXCR was run by TCRdb on the 5' RACE reads, yielding one entry per CDR3 protein. This repertoire shows more than 1,400,000 distinct CDR3 sequences, approximately 42% found once; its top ten account for 7.9%. The source material was blood. The receptors originated from a woman between 18 and 29 years old in good health.

This clonotype occurred a few times. The chain is built from TRBV6-1 and TRBJ2-3; no reliable D call. Trimming removed 10 bases from V and 0 bases from J, with 20 bases in between. This CDR3 has 16 amino acids. From germline, CDR1 is MNHNS and CDR2 SASEGT. In DNA form, the CDR3 reads TGTGCCACCGGCGAACGAGGAGCGAAAAGCACAGATACGCAGTATTTT. Amino acid sequence: CATGERGAKSTDTQYF.

This clonotype has a handful of counts. CDR3 loop: CASSTGQPNEKLFF. For the CDR3, the DNA is TGCGCCAGCAGCACGGGACAGCCTAATGAAAAACTGTTTTTT. The gene calls are TRBV5-1 and TRBJ1-4; 7 nucleotides match TRBD1. Per germline, CDR1 SGHRS and CDR2 YFSETQ. The CDR3 is 14 residues long. With V trimmed by 4 bases and J by 3 bases, 3 bases remained unmatched. The whole variable domain, filled in from reference TRBV5-1 and TRBJ1-4, reads KAGVTQTPRYLIKTRGQQVTLSCSPISGHRSVSWYQQTPGQGLQFLFEYFSETQRNKGNFPGRFSGRQFSNSRSEMNVSTLELGDSALYLCASSTGQPNEKLFFGSGTQLSVL.

This clonotype turned up a few times. This chain connects TRBV3-1 to TRBJ2-1; 10 bases are a match to TRBD2. The germline gives CDR1 LGHDT, CDR2 YNNKEL (reference sequence). With 4 bases clipped from V and 7 bases from J, the junction kept 10 bases outside the gene matches. This CDR3 is built from 16 residues. The CDR3 bases are TGTGCCAGCAGCCGAGGAGCGGGAGGGCGTAAGAATGAGCAGTTCTTC. This gives the protein CASSRGAGGRKNEQFF.

This clonotype was counted only a few times. This sequence joins TRBV3-1 and TRBJ2-1; D is perhaps TRBD1 or TRBD2 (5 bases each). This CDR3 spans 15 amino acids. V was trimmed by 6 bases and J by 4 bases, leaving 16 bases between them. The V gene's germline CDR1 is LGHDT and CDR2 YNNKEL (reference sequence). Here the CDR3 reads CASSTLGPTYNEQFF. The CDR3 nucleotides read TGTGCCAGCAGTACCTTGGGACCAACTTACAATGAGCAGTTCTTC.

The V gene is TRBV10-3, the J gene TRBJ1-2; 7 nucleotides align to TRBD1. CDR1 ENHRY and CDR2 SYGVKD come from the germline V gene. The V and J ends lost 2 bases and 7 bases, in that order; junction bases with no gene match: 16. This CDR3 has 17 residues. This CDR3 reads CAISEVAGGMLVSGYTF. The CDR3 DNA follows: TGTGCCATCAGTGAGGTCGCAGGGGGGATGCTTGTCAGTGGCTACACCTTC.

This clonotype was detected a few times. The rearrangement joins TRBV10-3 to TRBJ1-2; D remains unclear. V was cut by 4 bases and J by 0 bases, with 12 bases left in between. CDR1 is ENHRY, CDR2 SYGVKD, per germline. The CDR3 contains 15 residues. Here the CDR3 DNA reads TGTGCCATCAGTGCTTTGCCGGATACTAACTATGGCTACACCTTC. Its translation is CAISALPDTNYGYTF.

This rearrangement joins TRBV27 to TRBJ2-5, with 9 positions matching TRBD2. V was clipped by 2 bases and J by 0 bases; unmatched bases: 4. The germline V gene encodes CDR1 MNHEY and CDR2 SMNVEV (reference sequence). This CDR3 has 16 amino acids. CDR3 sequence reads: CASSLLAGTYQETQYF. CDR3 coding DNA: TGTGCCAGCAGTTTACTAGCGGGAACTTACCAAGAGACCCAGTACTTC.

The chain combines TRBV4-1 with TRBJ2-5; tentative D call: TRBD2 (5 bases). The DNA end is more similar to TRBJ2-7, so the J call may be wrong. Germline lookup yields CDR1 MGHRA and CDR2 YSYEKL. The CDR3 covers 21 residues. The CDR3 DNA reads as TGCGCCAGCAGCCAAGAGAAGCTTGCCCTAACGGGAAGAGGGCCTTTGATCGAGCAGTACTTC. Its protein is CASSQEKLALTGRGPLIEQYF.

This chain links TRBV4-1 with TRBJ2-2; TRBD1 might be the D (6 bases). V was pared by 2 bases and J by 6 bases, with 13 bases between. This CDR3 spans 15 amino acids. Germline values: CDR1 MGHRA, CDR2 YSYEKL. CDR3 nucleotides: TGCGCCAGCAGCCAAACCCCTGGGGGCCCCGGGGAGCTGTTTTTT. Translation: CASSQTPGGPGELFF.

V is TRBV4-1 and J is TRBJ2-5; the D gene could be TRBD1 or TRBD2 (7 bases each). Trimming pared 1 base from V and 3 bases from J, leaving 15 bases between. The CDR3 is 16 residues long. Germline lookup yields CDR1 MGHRA and CDR2 YSYEKL. The CDR3 reads CASSQVYRGLKETQYF. DNA of the CDR3: TGCGCCAGCAGCCAAGTATACAGGGGACTAAAAGAGACCCAGTACTTC.

The genes are TRBV4-1 and TRBJ2-7; perhaps TRBD2 as D (7 bases). The CDR3 length is 16 residues. The V end was cut by 0 bases, the J end by 3 bases, with 15 bases between. Germline V CDR1 and CDR2: MGHRA, YSYEKL. The CDR3 nucleotides read TGCGCCAGCAGCCAAGATTCAAGCGGGACATTCTACGAGCAGTACTTC. It specifies CASSQDSSGTFYEQYF.

J is TRBJ1-6 and V is TRBV12-3 or TRBV12-4; D may be TRBD1 (6 bases). V was cut by 5 bases and J by 8 bases, with 10 bases left in between. The length of the CDR3 is 13 residues. The CDR3 bases are TGTGCCAGCAGTAAAAACAGGGATTCACCCCTCCACTTT. Its translation: CASSKNRDSPLHF.

This clonotype came up many times. The chain has TRBV10-3 and TRBJ2-5, with TRBD2 identical over 8 bases. After removal of 4 bases from V and 5 bases from J, the junction contained 3 bases not matched to a gene. Per germline, CDR1 ENHRY and CDR2 SYGVKD. CDR3 length equals 13 residues. CDR3: CAISAGGRETQYF. The CDR3 DNA sequence: TGTGCCATCAGTGCTGGCGGGAGGGAGACCCAGTACTTC.

V is TRBV30 and J is TRBJ2-1, with 10 bases identical to TRBD1. The last part of the DNA fits TRBJ2-7 better; the J call may be wrong. This CDR3 comprises 14 residues. The germline V gene encodes CDR1 GTSNPN and CDR2 SVGIG (reference sequence). The CDR3 DNA is TGTGCCTGGAGTTCCGGGACAGGGGCCTACGAGCAGTACTTC. Its protein is CAWSSGTGAYEQYF.

V and J are TRBV7-9 and TRBJ2-7; 8 positions match TRBD1. Germline CDR1 and CDR2: SEHNR and FQNEAQ (reference sequence). Unmatched junction bases numbered 11, after V lost 5 bases and J lost 2 bases. CDR3 length: 16 residues. CDR3 DNA sequence: TGTGCCAGCAGCCCTACCGGGACAGGCGCTACCTACGAGCAGTACTTC. It translates to CASSPTGTGATYEQYF.

This clonotype has a handful of counts. This rearrangement joins TRBV20-1 to TRBJ2-7; D is ambiguous. V was pared by 0 bases and J by 3 bases, with 12 bases between. Germline V gene lookup returns CDR1 DFQATT and CDR2 SNEGSKA (reference sequence). The CDR3 length is 14 residues. CDR3 residues: CSARDHLRVYEQYF. The CDR3 bases are TGCAGTGCTAGAGATCACCTCCGTGTCTACGAGCAGTACTTC.

The chain joins TRBV6-5 to TRBJ2-7; weak D call: TRBD1 (5 bases). CDR3 size: 12 residues. The V gene's germline CDR1 is MNHEY and CDR2 SVGAGI. Trimming removed 4 bases at V and 7 bases at J, with 11 bases between. CDR3 DNA sequence: TGTGCCAGCAGTTCGACAGTCGATGAGCAGTACTTC. This codes for CASSSTVDEQYF.

The V call is TRBV5-1, the J call TRBJ2-5, with 10 bases that match TRBD2. The CDR3 runs to 15 residues. The V segment lost 5 bases and the J segment 11 bases; nucleotides outside the gene matches: 15. The germline V gene has CDR1 SGHRS and CDR2 YFSETQ. DNA for the CDR3: TGCGCCAGCAGTATACAGCGGGGGGGCAACAATGAGCAGTACTTC. Translation: CASSIQRGGNNEQYF. The complete variable domain, with remaining parts taken from reference TRBV5-1 and TRBJ2-5, reads KAGVTQTPRYLIKTRGQQVTLSCSPISGHRSVSWYQQTPGQGLQFLFEYFSETQRNKGNFPGRFSGRQFSNSRSEMNVSTLELGDSALYLCASSIQRGGNNEQYFGPGTRLLVL.

CDR3 in DNA: TGTGCCAGCAGACCGAGACAGGCCTTCCATGGCTACACCTTC. This sequence encodes CASRPRQAFHGYTF. V usage is TRBV28 and J usage is TRBJ1-2; the D gene is possibly TRBD1 (6 bases). V lost 6 bases and J 6 bases, leaving 17 bases between the germline ends. Germline assignment: CDR1 MDHEN and CDR2 SYDVKM. The CDR3 extends over 14 amino acids.

This sequence joins TRBV6-6 and TRBJ1-6, with TRBD1 matching 10 bases. The trim removed 6 bases at V and 6 bases at J, leaving 5 bases unmatched. The CDR3 sequence is 15 residues long. CDR1 MNHNY and CDR2 SVGAGI come from the germline V gene (reference sequence). CDR3 in DNA: TGTGCCAGCAGGACGACAGGGGGCGGTAATTCACCCCTCCACTTT. Protein sequence: CASRTTGGGNSPLHF.

The V call is TRBV20-1, the J call TRBJ2-1; no clear D. The CDR3 length is 15 residues. Trimming pared 6 bases from V and 1 base from J, leaving 16 bases between. The germline CDR1 and CDR2 sequences are DFQATT and SNEGSKA (reference sequence). For the CDR3, the DNA is TGCAGTGCCCCCCCGGCCAGCCGATCCTACAATGAGCAGTTCTTC. Translating it yields CSAPPASRSYNEQFF.

This clonotype was detected a few times. The chain carries TRBV6-6 and TRBJ2-1; 7 bases align to TRBD1. In germline, CDR1 is MNHNY, CDR2 SVGAGI (reference sequence). There are 13 residues in the CDR3. V shed 4 bases and J 5 bases; nucleotides not matched to a gene: 2. DNA for the CDR3: TGTGCCAGCAGTTCTCAGGGGGACAATGAGCAGTTCTTC. It encodes CASSSQGDNEQFF.

This clonotype occurred a few times. V usage is TRBV21-1 and J usage is TRBJ1-6. TRBV21-1 is annotated as a pseudogene. The CDR3 length is 12 residues. CDR3 nucleotide sequence: TGTGCCAGCAGCCCTTGGACTCCCCCCCTCCACTTT. Encoded protein: CASSPWTPPLHF.

In the case of this clonotype: One junction end does not reproduce the germline sequence, and a read error may be involved. This chain connects TRBV7-9 to TRBJ1-2, with 8 nucleotides matching TRBD1. The CDR3 has 13 amino acids. Germline CDR1 SEHNR, CDR2 FQNEAQ (reference sequence). CDR3 sequence (DNA): TGTGCCAACAGCCAGGACAGGGTATCTGGCTACACCTTC. Translated, it gives CANSQDRVSGYTF.

This rearrangement joins TRBV7-8 to TRBJ2-1; D call uncertain. V lost 1 base, J lost 3 bases, and 10 bases lay in between. Germline lookup yields CDR1 SGHVS and CDR2 FQNEAQ. The CDR3 totals 15 residues. The chain's CDR3 is CASSLETVDYNEQFF. The CDR3 DNA follows: TGTGCCAGCAGCTTAGAGACTGTCGACTACAATGAGCAGTTCTTC.

The chain uses TRBV20-1 and TRBJ1-2; unclear D gene. Germline assignment: CDR1 DFQATT and CDR2 SNEGSKA (reference sequence). This CDR3 comprises 16 residues. V lost 3 bases and J lost 0, with 17 bases in between. The CDR3 loop reads CSASLTQWSTNYGYTF. The CDR3 DNA sequence: TGCAGTGCTAGCCTGACCCAATGGTCGACTAACTATGGCTACACCTTC.

This clonotype was found a few times. The gene calls are TRBV12-3 or TRBV12-4 and TRBJ1-6, with a tentative D call TRBD1 (6 bases). The V gene lost 6 bases and the J gene lost 6 bases, with 18 bases spanning the gap. The CDR3 is 16 amino acids. CDR3 protein: CASSSPTTGRNSPLHF. CDR3 DNA sequence: TGTGCCAGCAGCTCCCCCACAACAGGGCGTAATTCACCCCTCCACTTT.

CDR3 protein: CASSQPRQADTQYF. The DNA for the CDR3 is TGCGCCAGCAGCCAGCCCCGGCAGGCTGATACGCAGTATTTT. This chain uses TRBV4-1 with TRBJ2-3; D is ambiguous. V was pared by 3 bases and J by 6 bases, with 13 bases between. Germline V lookup: CDR1 MGHRA, CDR2 YSYEKL. This CDR3 is built from 14 residues.

CDR3 region: CASGGQGIVYTF. The CDR3 DNA follows: TGTGCCAGCGGTGGACAGGGCATTGTCTACACCTTC. The V and J genes are TRBV25-1 and TRBJ1-2; the match to TRBD1 covers 8 bases. The CDR3 runs to 12 residues. Germline assignment: CDR1 MGHDK and CDR2 SYGVNS. With V trimmed by 8 bases and J by 10 bases, 9 bases remained unmatched.